One sample yielded the 28 T cell receptor beta chains listed below, sequenced in a study of T cell clonotyping in hematopoietic cell transplantation. Repertoires were generated with immunoSEQ multiplex PCR, while TCRdb's copy carries only in-frame clones and drops some. Of about 9,300 clones in the sample, approximately 84% are singletons; the top ten hold 45% to 60%. The source was PBMCs, collected at the time of graft-versus-host disease after allogeneic stem cell transplant. These receptors originate from a male patient over 55 who had an allogeneic stem cell transplant from an unrelated donor, so the T cells may come from the graft donor. Some clones in this sample may be carry-over from other donors' samples.

This chain joins TRBV25-1 and TRBJ1-4, with D possibly TRBD1 on 5 matching bases. Trimming stripped 0 bases from V and 7 bases from J, with 6 bases between. The CDR3 consists of 13 residues. CDR1 is MGHDK, CDR2 SYGVNS, per germline. CDR3 loop: CASSEYGGEKLFF. The CDR3 nucleotides read TGTGCCAGCAGTGAATATGGGGGTGAAAAACTGTTTTTT.

This clone has more than one count but fewer than ten. V usage is TRBV11-2 and J usage is TRBJ2-7; 10 positions agree with TRBD1. Germline values: CDR1 SGHAT, CDR2 FQNNGV. The CDR3 runs to 15 residues. The trim removed 0 bases at V and 4 bases at J, leaving 3 bases unmatched. CDR3 DNA: TGTGCCAGCAGCTTAGAGGGGACAGGGGTTTACGAGCAGTACTTC. It yields the protein CASSLEGTGVYEQYF.

The chain recombines TRBV6-5 with TRBJ2-2; TRBD2 matches 9 bases. Trimming took 0 bases from V and 4 from J; bases not matched to a gene: 0. Per the germline V gene, CDR1 is MNHEY and CDR2 is SVGAGI. The CDR3 contains 15 residues. The CDR3 loop is CASSYSAGGTGELFF. The CDR3 coding sequence is TGTGCCAGCAGTTACTCAGCGGGGGGCACCGGGGAGCTGTTTTTT.

The rearrangement links TRBV6-5 to TRBJ1-2; 7 positions match TRBD1. The CDR3 contains 13 residues. The germline V gene encodes CDR1 MNHEY and CDR2 SVGAGI. V was clipped by 6 bases and J by 4 bases; unmatched bases: 5. This chain's CDR3 is CASSPGQLYGYTF. DNA for the CDR3: TGTGCCAGCAGCCCGGGACAGCTCTATGGCTACACCTTC.

This sequence joins TRBV29-1 and TRBJ2-1, with TRBD1 matching over 9 bases. CDR1 SQVTM and CDR2 ANQGSEA come from the germline V gene. The CDR3 consists of 11 residues. With V trimmed by 3 bases and J by 9 bases, 0 bases remained unmatched. CDR3 DNA: TGCAGCGTTGAGACAGGGGGTGAGCAGTTCTTC. This codes for CSVETGGEQFF.

Worth noting for this clone: An end of the junction does not agree with germline; a read error may underlie this. For the CDR3, the DNA is TGTGCTAGCAGTGCCACAGGGGGCGCGTCCCAAGAGACCCAGTACTTC. Translated, it gives CASSATGGASQETQYF. The chain employs TRBV7-7 and TRBJ2-5; 9 bases match TRBD1. Looked up from germline, CDR1 is SSHAT and CDR2 is FNYEAQ (reference sequence). This CDR3 is built from 16 residues. Full variable domain (outside the CDR3, taken from reference TRBV7-7 and TRBJ2-5): GAGVSQSPRYKVTKRGQDVTLRCDPISSHATLYWYQQALGQGPEFLTYFNYEAQPDKSGLPSDRFSAERPEGSISTLTIQRTEQRDSAMYRCASSATGGASQETQYFGPGTRLLVL.

The genes are TRBV2 and TRBJ2-3; possible D gene TRBD1, 5 bases. The V gene's germline CDR1 is SNHLY and CDR2 FYNNEI. The CDR3 length is 15 residues. V lost 1 base and J lost 0, with 8 bases in between. CDR3 region: CASSEGPGSTDTQYF. CDR3 DNA sequence: TGTGCCAGCAGTGAAGGCCCAGGGAGCACAGATACGCAGTATTTT.

The rearrangement links TRBV6-5 to TRBJ1-2; tentative D call: TRBD1 (5 bases). The CDR3 has 15 residues. Germline CDR1 reads MNHEY; CDR2 reads SVGAGI. V was pared by 0 bases and J by 4 bases, with 12 bases between. Here the CDR3 DNA reads TGTGCCAGCAGTTACTCGTACCAGGGAGGCTATGGCTACACCTTC. Protein: CASSYSYQGGYGYTF.

The chain is built from TRBV14 and TRBJ1-1, with a tentative D call TRBD1 (5 bases). Trimming removed 3 bases at V and 1 base at J, with 9 bases between. The germline V gene has CDR1 SGHDN and CDR2 FVKESK. The CDR3 runs to 14 residues. The CDR3 loop reads CASSQVDRNTEAFF. CDR3 nucleotides: TGTGCCAGCAGCCAGGTAGACAGGAACACTGAAGCTTTCTTT.

CDR3 protein: CASSLADSLTEAFF. The DNA for the CDR3 is TGCGCCAGCAGCTTGGCGGACAGTTTGACTGAAGCTTTCTTT. This sequence joins TRBV5-1 and TRBJ1-1; TRBD1 is a possible D gene (6 bases). The V gene lost 0 bases and the J gene lost 5 bases, with 11 bases spanning the gap. The CDR3 loop spans 14 amino acids. CDR1 SGHRS and CDR2 YFSETQ come from the germline V gene.

The V call is TRBV19, the J call TRBJ1-5; D is undetermined. CDR1 LNHDA and CDR2 SQIVND come from the germline V gene (reference sequence). The CDR3 extends over 15 amino acids. Deletions cut 0 bases from V and 5 bases from J, with 11 bases between. The CDR3 DNA sequence: TGTGCCAGTAGTATAGATCTGTCCGGGTATCAGCCCCAGCATTTT. Its translation: CASSIDLSGYQPQHF.

The J gene is TRBJ1-1, the V gene TRBV5-1; the match to TRBD1 covers 7 bases. The germline V gene encodes CDR1 SGHRS and CDR2 YFSETQ. V dropped 0 bases and J dropped 2; count of bases not matched to a gene: 10. The CDR3 sequence is 17 residues long. In DNA, the CDR3 is TGCGCCAGCAGCTTGGAGGGACAGCGATTCTTTAACACTGAAGCTTTCTTT. It is translated as CASSLEGQRFFNTEAFF.

V is TRBV7-9 and J is TRBJ2-1, with no clear D. CDR3 length equals 13 residues. Germline V gene lookup returns CDR1 SEHNR and CDR2 FQNEAQ (reference sequence). V was shortened by 5 bases and J by 5 bases, with 10 bases between the two germline ends. The CDR3 coding sequence is TGTGCCAGCAGCCGCTCGACCGACAATGAGCAGTTCTTC. Its protein product is CASSRSTDNEQFF.

The genes are TRBV7-2 and TRBJ1-1; D is perhaps TRBD1 (6 bases). The CDR3 consists of 14 residues. CDR1 and CDR2 from the germline V gene are SGHTA and FQGNSA. Trimming stripped 5 bases from V and 1 base from J, with 11 bases between. DNA of the CDR3: TGTGCCAGCAGCCGAGGGGGAACGAACACTGAAGCTTTCTTT. Its translation: CASSRGGTNTEAFF. The complete variable domain, with remaining parts taken from reference TRBV7-2 and TRBJ1-1, reads GAGVSQSPSNKVTEKGKDVELRCDPISGHTALYWYRQSLGQGLEFLIYFQGNSAPDKSGLPSDRFSAERTGGSVSTLTIQRTQQEDSAVYLCASSRGGTNTEAFFGQGTRLTVV.

J is TRBJ1-2 and V is TRBV5-1; 8 bases are shared with TRBD1. CDR1 SGHRS and CDR2 YFSETQ come from the germline V gene. The CDR3 is 14 residues long. Trimming took 4 bases from V and 6 from J; bases not matched to a gene: 8. As DNA, the CDR3 is TGCGCCAGCAGCCGTGGACAGGGTCTGGATGGCTACACCTTC. It codes for CASSRGQGLDGYTF.

This rearrangement joins TRBV7-3 to TRBJ2-7; D is unclear. This CDR3 comprises 11 residues. Trimming removed 2 bases at V and 7 bases at J, with 6 bases between. Germline assignment: CDR1 SGHTA and CDR2 FQGTGA. The CDR3 region is CASSLYGEQYF. CDR3 sequence (DNA): TGTGCCAGCAGCTTATACGGGGAGCAGTACTTC.

The chain carries TRBV19 and TRBJ1-2; D is unresolved. This CDR3 spans 15 amino acids. Germline loops: CDR1 LNHDA, CDR2 SQIVND (reference sequence). Trimming removed 4 bases at V and 0 bases at J, with 12 bases between. This chain's CDR3 is CASSKDAGANYGYTF. The CDR3 region has the DNA TGTGCCAGTAGTAAAGACGCCGGGGCTAACTATGGCTACACCTTC. Together with reference TRBV19 and TRBJ1-2, the CDR3 gives the full variable domain: DGGITQSPKYLFRKEGQNVTLSCEQNLNHDAMYWYRQDPGQGLRLIYYSQIVNDFQKGDIAEGYSVSREKKESFPLTVTSAQKNPTAFYLCASSKDAGANYGYTFGSGTRLTVV.

The J gene is TRBJ2-7, the V gene TRBV29-1; 10 nucleotides align to TRBD2. V lost 7 bases and J lost 6; bases outside the gene matches: 9. Germline CDR1 and CDR2: SQVTM and ANQGSEA. The CDR3 has 13 residues. In DNA form, the CDR3 reads TGCAGCGGCCAGAAAAGCGGGGGGGCCGAGCAGTACTTC. Amino acids: CSGQKSGGAEQYF.

This chain links TRBV10-3 with TRBJ1-4; the match to TRBD1 covers 7 bases. Losses at the gene ends were 10 bases for V and 8 bases for J; bases not matched to a gene: 7. Germline CDR1 reads ENHRY; CDR2 reads SYGVKD. The CDR3 is 12 amino acids. This chain's CDR3 is CAKRQGGEKLFF. The CDR3 nucleotides read TGTGCCAAAAGACAGGGTGGAGAAAAACTGTTTTTT.

The CDR3 bases are TGTGCCAGCAACGGTATAACAGGGAACAATGAGCAGTTCTTC. This sequence encodes CASNGITGNNEQFF. The chain has TRBV2 and TRBJ2-1, with a tentative D call TRBD1 (6 bases). V lost 7 bases and J lost 5, with 15 bases in between. CDR1 SNHLY and CDR2 FYNNEI come from the germline V gene. The length of the CDR3 is 14 residues.

This rearrangement joins TRBV7-8 to TRBJ2-3; 8 nucleotides match TRBD2. This CDR3 is 19 amino acids long. Trimming at V came to 1 base and at J to 0 bases, leaving 12 bases not matched to a gene. Germline V gene lookup returns CDR1 SGHVS and CDR2 FQNEAQ. CDR3 in amino acids: CASSLGGGSGGRSTDTQYF. DNA for the CDR3: TGTGCCAGCAGCTTAGGAGGGGGGAGCGGGGGCCGTAGCACAGATACGCAGTATTTT.

V and J are TRBV4-3 and TRBJ2-3; 8 nucleotides match TRBD2. CDR1 and CDR2 (germline): LGHNA, YSLEER. The ends lost 3 bases at V and 2 bases at J; junction bases unmatched: 7. The CDR3 length is 16 residues. CDR3 in DNA: TGCGCCAGCAGCCAGTCAGCGGGGGCGCCCACAGATACGCAGTATTTT. Amino acids: CASSQSAGAPTDTQYF.

The V gene is TRBV5-6, the J gene TRBJ2-6; D tentatively reads TRBD1 or TRBD2 (5 bases each). The V end was cut by 2 bases, the J end by 0 bases, with 18 bases between. Germline loops: CDR1 SGHDT, CDR2 YYEEEE. CDR3 size: 19 residues. The chain's CDR3 is CASSFLLAGAPSGANVLTF. As DNA, the CDR3 is TGTGCCAGCAGCTTTCTCCTAGCCGGGGCCCCCTCTGGGGCCAACGTCCTGACTTTC.

This rearrangement joins TRBV7-2 to TRBJ2-3; D gene uncertain. This CDR3 region has 12 residues. V lost 4 bases to trimming and J lost 2 bases, with 4 bases between them. The V gene's germline CDR1 is SGHTA and CDR2 FQGNSA. The CDR3 DNA reads as TGTGCCAGCAGCTCCCTCACAGATACGCAGTATTTT. It is translated as CASSSLTDTQYF.

This clone was seen only once. The gene calls are TRBV5-1 and TRBJ1-2; TRBD1 aligns across 7 bases. CDR1 is SGHRS and CDR2 is YFSETQ in the germline V gene. The CDR3 has 19 amino acids. Trimming cost V 0 bases and J 3 bases; bases outside gene matches: 17. CDR3 residues: CASSLDFSQGGALYYGYTF. The CDR3 coding sequence is TGCGCCAGCAGCTTGGACTTTTCCCAGGGGGGAGCCCTGTACTATGGCTACACCTTC.

This clone appeared a single time. The genes are TRBV2 and TRBJ2-7; no reliable D call. V lost 6 bases and J 4 bases, leaving 10 bases between the germline ends. The CDR3 contains 12 residues. The germline V gene has CDR1 SNHLY and CDR2 FYNNEI. CDR3 in amino acids: CASSDRTYEQYF. The CDR3 DNA follows: TGTGCCAGCAGCGACCGGACGTACGAGCAGTACTTC.

V gene TRBV5-6 combines with J gene TRBJ2-2, with TRBD1 identical over 8 bases. V was pared by 3 bases and J by 4 bases, with 5 bases of the junction left unmatched. Germline V gene sequence: CDR1 SGHDT, CDR2 YYEEEE. CDR3 length: 15 amino acids. CDR3 residues: CASSSSDRGTGELFF. CDR3 coding DNA: TGTGCCAGCAGCTCCTCAGACAGGGGCACCGGGGAGCTGTTTTTT.

The V call is TRBV4-1, the J call TRBJ2-4; D not resolved. Germline assignment: CDR1 MGHRA and CDR2 YSYEKL. Trimming removed 0 bases from V and 8 bases from J, with 5 bases in between. This CDR3 spans 12 amino acids. In DNA form, the CDR3 reads TGCGCCAGCAGCCAAGAAGGATACATTCAGTACTTC. This translates into CASSQEGYIQYF.